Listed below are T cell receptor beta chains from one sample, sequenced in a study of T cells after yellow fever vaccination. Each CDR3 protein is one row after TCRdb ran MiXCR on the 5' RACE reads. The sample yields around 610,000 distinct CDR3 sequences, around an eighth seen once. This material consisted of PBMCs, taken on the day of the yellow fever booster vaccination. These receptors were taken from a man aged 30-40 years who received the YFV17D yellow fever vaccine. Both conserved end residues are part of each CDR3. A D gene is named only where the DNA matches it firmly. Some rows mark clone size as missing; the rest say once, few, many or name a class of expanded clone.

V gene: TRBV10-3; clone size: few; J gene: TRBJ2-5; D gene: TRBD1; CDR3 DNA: TGTGCCATCAGTGATGGGACAGGGGAGACCCAGTACTTC; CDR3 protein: CAISDGTGETQYF
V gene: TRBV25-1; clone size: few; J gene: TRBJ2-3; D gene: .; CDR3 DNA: TGTGCCAGCAGTGGCCCCCTAGATAGCGGAGTGGGAGATACGCAGTATTTT; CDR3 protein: CASSGPLDSGVGDTQYF
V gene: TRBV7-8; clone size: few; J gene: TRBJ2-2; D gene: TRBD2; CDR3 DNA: TGTGCCAGCAGCTTAGTAGATATAGTGGGTCTAGCGGGAGCTTCCGGGGAGCTGTTTTTT; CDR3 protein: CASSLVDIVGLAGASGELFF
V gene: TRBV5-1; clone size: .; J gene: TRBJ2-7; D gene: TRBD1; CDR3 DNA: TGCGCCAGCAGCTTGGGAGGGGGCGAGTACTTC; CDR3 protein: CASSLGGGEYF
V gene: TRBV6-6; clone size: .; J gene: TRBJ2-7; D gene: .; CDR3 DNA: TGTGCCAGCAGAAGGGACAAGCAAGACGAGCAGTACTTC; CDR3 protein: CASRRDKQDEQYF
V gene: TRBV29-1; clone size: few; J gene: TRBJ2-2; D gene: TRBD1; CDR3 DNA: TGCAGCGTGGCAGGGGGCCCGAACACCGGGGAGCTGTTTTTT; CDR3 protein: CSVAGGPNTGELFF
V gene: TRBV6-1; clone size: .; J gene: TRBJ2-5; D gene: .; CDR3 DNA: TGTGCCAGCAGCTCAAGGCCGATCCGACAGCAAGAGACCCAGTACTTC; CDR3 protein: CASSSRPIRQQETQYF
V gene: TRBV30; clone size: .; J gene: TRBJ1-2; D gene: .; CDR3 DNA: TGTGCCTGGAAACGGTACAGCAGGAACTATGGCTACACCTTC; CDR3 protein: CAWKRYSRNYGYTF
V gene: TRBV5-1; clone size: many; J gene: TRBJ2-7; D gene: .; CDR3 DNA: TGCGCCAGCAGCTTGGAGACACGAAGCTCCTACGAGCAGTACTTC; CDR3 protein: CASSLETRSSYEQYF
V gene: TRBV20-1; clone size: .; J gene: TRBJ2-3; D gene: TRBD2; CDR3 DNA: TGCAGTGCTAGAGATCAGAGCGGGAGAGATACGCAGTATTTT; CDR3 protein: CSARDQSGRDTQYF
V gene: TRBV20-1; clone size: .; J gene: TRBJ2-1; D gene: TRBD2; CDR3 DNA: TGCAGTGCCCCGGGTCCGGGAGGCCTCAACGGTGAGCAGTTCTTC; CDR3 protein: CSAPGPGGLNGEQFF
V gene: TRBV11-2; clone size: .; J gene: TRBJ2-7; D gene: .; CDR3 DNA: TGTGCCAGCAGCGCCCACCGTCTCCCTTCCCTTTTC; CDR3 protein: CASSAHRLPSLF
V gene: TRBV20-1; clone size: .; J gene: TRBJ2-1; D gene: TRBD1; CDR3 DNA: TGCAGTGCTAGATCCACGACAGGGATCAATGAGCAGTTCTTC; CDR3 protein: CSARSTTGINEQFF
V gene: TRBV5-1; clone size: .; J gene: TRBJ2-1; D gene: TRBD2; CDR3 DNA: TGCGCCAGCAGCAGAGGGTCTAGCGGGAGTCATGAGCAGTTCTTC; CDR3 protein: CASSRGSSGSHEQFF
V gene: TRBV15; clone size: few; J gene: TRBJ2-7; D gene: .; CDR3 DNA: TGTGCCACCAGCAGAGTACTCCCAGGCGAGCAGTACTTC; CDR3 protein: CATSRVLPGEQYF
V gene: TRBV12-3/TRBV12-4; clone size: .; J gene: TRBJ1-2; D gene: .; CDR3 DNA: TGTGCCAGCAGTTTATCCACGGGACACCAAGTCTATGGCTACACCTTC; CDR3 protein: CASSLSTGHQVYGYTF
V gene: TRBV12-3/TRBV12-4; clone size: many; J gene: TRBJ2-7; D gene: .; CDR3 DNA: TGTGCCAGCAGTTTCTACGGGACACGGAAATCCTACGAGCAGTACTTC; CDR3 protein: CASSFYGTRKSYEQYF
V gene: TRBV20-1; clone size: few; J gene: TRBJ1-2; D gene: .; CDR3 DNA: TGCAGTGCGGGGACCAGGAGCGACTATGGCTACACCTTC; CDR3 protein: CSAGTRSDYGYTF
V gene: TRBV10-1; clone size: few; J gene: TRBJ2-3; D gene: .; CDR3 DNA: TGCGCCAGCAGTGAGAGGTCTCGCGGGTTTCTGTATTTT; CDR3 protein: CASSERSRGFLYF
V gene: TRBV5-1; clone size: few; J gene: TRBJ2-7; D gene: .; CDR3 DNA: TGCGCCAGCAGCCTCACCCCCCTGGGCGCCTACGAGCAGTACTTC; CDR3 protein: CASSLTPLGAYEQYF
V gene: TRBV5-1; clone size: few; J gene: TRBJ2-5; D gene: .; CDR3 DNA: TGCGCCAGCAGCTCCGTCGGCAGAGAGACCCAGTACTTC; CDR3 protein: CASSSVGRETQYF
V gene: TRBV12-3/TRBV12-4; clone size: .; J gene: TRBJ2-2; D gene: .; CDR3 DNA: TGTGCCAGCAGTTCCCGCCGCTTAGAATTGAACACCGGGGAGCTGTTTTTT; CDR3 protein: CASSSRRLELNTGELFF
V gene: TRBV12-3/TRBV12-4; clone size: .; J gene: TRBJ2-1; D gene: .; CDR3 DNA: TGTGCCAGCAGTTTAGGGAGTTTAAACAATGAGCAGTTCTTC; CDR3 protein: CASSLGSLNNEQFF
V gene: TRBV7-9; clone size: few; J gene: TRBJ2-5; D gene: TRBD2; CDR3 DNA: TGTGCCAGCAGTCCAGGCGGGGGGCAGTACCAAGAGACCCAGTACTTC; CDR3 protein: CASSPGGGQYQETQYF
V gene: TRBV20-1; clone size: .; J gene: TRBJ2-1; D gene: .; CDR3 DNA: TGCAGTGCTCGTAAATCGGTGTACGATGAGCAGTTCTTC; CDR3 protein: CSARKSVYDEQFF
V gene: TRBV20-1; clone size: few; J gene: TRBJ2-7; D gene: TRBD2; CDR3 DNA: TGCAGTGCTAGTCGAACACCCACTAGCGGGAGGGTCACATACGAGCAGTACTTC; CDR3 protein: CSASRTPTSGRVTYEQYF
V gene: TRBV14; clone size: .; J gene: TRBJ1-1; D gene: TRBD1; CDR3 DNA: TGTGCCAGCAGCCACCGGGGGACAGCGCAGGCAGCTTTCTTT; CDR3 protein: CASSHRGTAQAAFF
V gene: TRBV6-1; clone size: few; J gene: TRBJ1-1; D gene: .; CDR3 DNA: TGTGCCAGCAGGAATACGGGACGGCCGAACACTGAAGCTTTCTTT; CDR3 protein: CASRNTGRPNTEAFF
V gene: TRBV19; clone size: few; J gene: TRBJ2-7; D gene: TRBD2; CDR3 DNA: TGTGCCAGTACTCGGAGCGGGAGTCCGTACGAGCAGTACTTC; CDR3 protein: CASTRSGSPYEQYF
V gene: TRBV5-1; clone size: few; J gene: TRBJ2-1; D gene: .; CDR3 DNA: TGCGCCAGCAGCCGGGGGAAAGGCGATGAGCAGTTCTTC; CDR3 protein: CASSRGKGDEQFF
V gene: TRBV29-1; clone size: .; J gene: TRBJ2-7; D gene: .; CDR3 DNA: TGCAGCGTTAACGCCCAGGAAGAGAATACCTACGAGCAGTACTTC; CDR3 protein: CSVNAQEENTYEQYF
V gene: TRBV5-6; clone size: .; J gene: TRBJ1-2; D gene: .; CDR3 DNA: TGTGCCAGCAGCTTGGCAGGGATTAACTATGGCTACACCTTC; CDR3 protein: CASSLAGINYGYTF
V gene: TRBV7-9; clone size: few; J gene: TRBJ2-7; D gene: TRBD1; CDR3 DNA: TGTGCCAGCAGCAGCACAGGGGGTGTCCACGAGCAGTACTTC; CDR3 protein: CASSSTGGVHEQYF
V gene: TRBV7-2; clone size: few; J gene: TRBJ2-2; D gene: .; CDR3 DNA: TGTGCCAGCAGCTTAATCGGGGGCGGGGACACCGGGGAGCTGTTTTTT; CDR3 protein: CASSLIGGGDTGELFF
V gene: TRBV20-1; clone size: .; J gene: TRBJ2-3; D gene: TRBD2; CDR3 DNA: TGCAGTGCCCCCCCCGGGACTAGCGGATACCCTCAAGCGCAGTATTTT; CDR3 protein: CSAPPGTSGYPQAQYF
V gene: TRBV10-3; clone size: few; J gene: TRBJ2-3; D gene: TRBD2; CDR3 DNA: TGTGCCTCCGGACTAGCGCCAAGCACAGATACGCAGTATTTT; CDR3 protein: CASGLAPSTDTQYF